This T cell receptor beta chain was captured in a study of T cell responses to AZD1222 COVID-19 vaccine. Findings and limits, study-wide: Dominant at 160-218 and 743-854, vaccine-associated CD4 TCRs also spanned spike. Repertoire sampling was restricted to post-peak T cell response timepoints.

Second-dose recipients at about 4 or about 12 weeks were treated as one pooled group. With respect to this clone: The antigen remains unidentified.

Assay used: immunoSEQ multiplex PCR; TCRdb lists only in-frame clones, some missing. This sample has approximately 170,000 clones, with about 90% found just once. Sequences were derived from peripheral blood, sampled 28 days after the second AZD1222 dose. This sequence was found in an adult who received the AZD1222 COVID-19 vaccine.

CDR3 sequence: CASVPLGGQYTGELFF. In DNA form, the CDR3 reads TGTGCCAGCGTCCCGTTGGGGGGGCAGTACACCGGGGAGCTGTTTTTT. The genes are TRBV7-6 and TRBJ2-2; D might be TRBD2 (7 bases). V lost 8 bases and J 3 bases, leaving 19 bases between the germline ends. Germline V gene data show CDR1 as SGHVS and CDR2 as FNYEAQ. The CDR3 sequence is 16 residues long.